The 11 T cell receptor beta chains given below trace back to one sample, sequenced in a study of T cells in Graves' hyperthyroidism and ophthalmopathy. It was RNA transcripts that yielded the amplified TCR beta CDR3 regions. The HTBI primer set drove a first-round RT-PCR of the TCR CDR3. TCRdb independently ran MiXCR on the multiplex PCR reads; one entry per CDR3 protein. The data show about 500,000 distinct CDR3 sequences, more than 15% seen once. The sequenced sample was blood. Receptors originate from a woman aged 25 to 45 with Graves' ophthalmopathy.

There are many counts of this clonotype. The rearrangement joins TRBV7-2 to TRBJ2-2; D is perhaps TRBD1 or TRBD2 (5 bases each). V lost 1 base, J lost 0 bases, and 9 bases lay in between. The CDR3 sequence is 16 residues long. CDR1 is SGHTA and CDR2 is FQGNSA in the germline V gene. DNA of the CDR3: TGTGCCAGCAGCTTAGAAGGGACGCCGAACACCGGGGAGCTGTTTTTT. Protein sequence: CASSLEGTPNTGELFF.

This clonotype has ten or more counts. The chain has TRBV12-3 or TRBV12-4 and TRBJ2-7, with a tentative D call TRBD2 (6 bases). V lost 6 bases and J 7 bases, leaving 19 bases between the germline ends. This CDR3 is built from 14 residues. This CDR3 reads CASRSAREKGEQYF. DNA for the CDR3: TGTGCCAGCAGGAGTGCCCGGGAGAAGGGGGAGCAGTACTTC.

This clonotype was observed many times. CDR3 in amino acids: CSAAITDTQYF. In nucleotides, the CDR3 is TGCAGTGCGGCAATCACAGATACGCAGTATTTT. The V call is TRBV20-1, the J call TRBJ2-3, with no clear D. The CDR3 covers 11 residues. Germline CDR1 reads DFQATT; CDR2 reads SNEGSKA (reference sequence). Deletions cut 6 bases from V and 2 bases from J, with 6 bases between.

The chain combines TRBV15 with TRBJ2-7; 8 bases are a match to TRBD2. V lost 3 bases to trimming and J lost 5 bases; unmatched junction nucleotides: 9. The CDR3 runs to 15 residues. CDR1 and CDR2 from the germline V gene are LNHNV and YYDKDF (reference sequence). CDR3 residues: CATSSALAGFNEQYF. CDR3 nucleotides: TGTGCCACCAGCAGCGCTCTAGCGGGCTTTAACGAGCAGTACTTC.

This clonotype was recorded at least ten times. This chain links TRBV7-9 with TRBJ2-3; 9 bases are a match to TRBD2. The J segment lost 4 bases and the V segment lost 11 bases, leaving 4 bases of the junction unmatched. There are 12 residues in the CDR3. In germline, CDR1 is SEHNR, CDR2 FQNEAQ (reference sequence). CDR3 sequence: CASRGGADTQYF. The CDR3 DNA follows: TGTGCCTCGCGCGGGGGGGCAGATACGCAGTATTTT.

This clonotype was picked up many times. J is TRBJ1-4 and V is TRBV4-3; 8 bases line up with TRBD1. Germline CDR1 reads LGHNA; CDR2 reads YSLEER. The CDR3 runs 15 residues. J gave up 7 bases and V 1 base, and 5 bases lay outside the gene matches. DNA for the CDR3: TGCGCCAGCAGCCAAGGTGCAGGGGGCGGTGAAAAACTGTTTTTT. This gives the protein CASSQGAGGGEKLFF.

The chain recombines TRBV12-3 or TRBV12-4 with TRBJ2-1, with D unresolved. The CDR3 runs to 13 residues. Trimming took 2 bases from V and 9 from J, leaving 11 bases between them. CDR3 sequence: CASSLRIGGEQFF. The CDR3 coding sequence is TGTGCCAGCAGTTTAAGGATAGGTGGTGAGCAGTTCTTC.

The chain combines TRBV19 with TRBJ2-2; perhaps TRBD2 as D (5 bases). The germline gives CDR1 LNHDA, CDR2 SQIVND (reference sequence). V gave up 6 bases and J gave up 5 bases, with 10 bases separating them. CDR3 length: 13 amino acids. The DNA of the CDR3 is TGTGCCAGTAGGGAGGAAGGGACCGGGGAGCTGTTTTTT. This gives the protein CASREEGTGELFF.

This clonotype has only a few counts. The V gene is TRBV6-5, the J gene TRBJ1-1; TRBD1 matches 12 bases. V trimming: 0 bases; J trimming: 6 bases; junction bases outside the gene matches: 11. Germline V gene sequence: CDR1 MNHEY, CDR2 SVGAGI. The CDR3 contains 18 residues. CDR3 nucleotide sequence: TGTGCCAGCAGTTACTCCGGGACAGGGGGCCGGACTGACGCTGAAGCTTTCTTT. This codes for CASSYSGTGGRTDAEAFF.

This clonotype was found many times. This chain links TRBV18 with TRBJ2-7; 7 bases map to TRBD1. CDR1 and CDR2 from the germline V gene are KGHSH and LQKENI. The CDR3 runs to 13 residues. V shed 3 bases, J shed 6 bases, and the junction held 5 bases outside the gene matches. The CDR3, as DNA: TGTGCCAGCTCACCGGGGACAGTACGCGAGCAGTACTTC. This encodes CASSPGTVREQYF.

As concerns this clonotype: The conserved closing phenylalanine or tryptophan is absent in this CDR3, likely reflecting a read error. The chain joins TRBV18 to TRBJ1-6; D is uncertain. Trimming stripped 4 bases from V and 7 bases from J, with 8 bases between. Germline loops: CDR1 KGHSH, CDR2 LQKENI. CDR3 length equals 13 residues. For the CDR3, the DNA is TGTGCCAGCTCACAGGGTGGCAATTCACCCCTCCACCTT. Translation: CASSQGGNSPLHL.